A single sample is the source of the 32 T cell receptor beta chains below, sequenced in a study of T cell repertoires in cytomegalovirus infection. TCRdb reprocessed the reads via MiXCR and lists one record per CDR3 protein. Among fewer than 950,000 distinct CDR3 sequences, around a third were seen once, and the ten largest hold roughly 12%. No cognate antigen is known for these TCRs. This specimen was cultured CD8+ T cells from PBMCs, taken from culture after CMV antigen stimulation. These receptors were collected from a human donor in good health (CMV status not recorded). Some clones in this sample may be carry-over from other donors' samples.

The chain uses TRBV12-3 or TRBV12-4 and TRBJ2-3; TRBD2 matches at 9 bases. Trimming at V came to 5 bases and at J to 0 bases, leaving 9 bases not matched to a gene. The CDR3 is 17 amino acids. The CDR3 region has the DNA TGTGCCAGCAGTCCCCAAGGTAGCGGGGGTAGCACAGATACGCAGTATTTT. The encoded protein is CASSPQGSGGSTDTQYF.

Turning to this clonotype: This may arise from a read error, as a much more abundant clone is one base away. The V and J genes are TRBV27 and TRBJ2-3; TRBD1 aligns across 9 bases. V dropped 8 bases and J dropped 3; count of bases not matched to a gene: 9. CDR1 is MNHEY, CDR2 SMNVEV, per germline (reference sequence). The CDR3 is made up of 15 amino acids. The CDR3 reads CASGPQDRGTDTQYF. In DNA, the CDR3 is TGTGCCAGCGGACCGCAGGACAGGGGAACAGATACGCAGTATTTT.

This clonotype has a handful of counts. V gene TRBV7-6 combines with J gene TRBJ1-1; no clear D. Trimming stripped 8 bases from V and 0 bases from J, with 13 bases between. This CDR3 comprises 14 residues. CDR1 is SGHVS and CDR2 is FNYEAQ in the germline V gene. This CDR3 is CASGVAGMNTEAFF. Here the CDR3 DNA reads TGTGCCAGCGGGGTGGCGGGCATGAACACTGAAGCTTTCTTT.

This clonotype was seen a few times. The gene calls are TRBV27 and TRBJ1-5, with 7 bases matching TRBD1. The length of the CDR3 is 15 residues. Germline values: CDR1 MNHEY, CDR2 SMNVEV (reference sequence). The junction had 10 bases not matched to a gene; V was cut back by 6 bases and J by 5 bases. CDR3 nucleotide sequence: TGTGCCAGCAGCCGAACAGGGGATAGGTATCAGCCCCAGCATTTT. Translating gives CASSRTGDRYQPQHF.

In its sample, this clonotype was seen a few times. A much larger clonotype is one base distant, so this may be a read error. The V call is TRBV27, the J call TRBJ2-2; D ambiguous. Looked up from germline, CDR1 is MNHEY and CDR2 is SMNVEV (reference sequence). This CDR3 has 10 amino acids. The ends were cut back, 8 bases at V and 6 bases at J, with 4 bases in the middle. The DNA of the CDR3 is TGTGCCAGCGGTCCCGGGGAGCTGTTTTTT. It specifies CASGPGELFF.

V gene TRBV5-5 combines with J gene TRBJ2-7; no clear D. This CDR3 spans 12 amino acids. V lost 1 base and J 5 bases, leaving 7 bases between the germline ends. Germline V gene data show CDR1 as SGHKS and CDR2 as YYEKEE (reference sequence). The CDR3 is CASSLRVNEQYV. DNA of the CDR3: TGTGCCAGCAGCTTGAGGGTCAACGAGCAGTACGTC.

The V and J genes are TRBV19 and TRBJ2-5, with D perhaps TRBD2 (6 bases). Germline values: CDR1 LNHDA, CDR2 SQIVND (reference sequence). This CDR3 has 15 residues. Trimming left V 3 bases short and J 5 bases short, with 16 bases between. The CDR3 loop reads CASSIGLGGVETQYF. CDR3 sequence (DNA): TGTGCCAGTAGTATCGGGCTAGGAGGGGTGGAGACCCAGTACTTC.

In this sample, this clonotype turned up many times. The CDR3 DNA reads as TGTGCCAGCAGCTTAAAGGGGTCCTCCTACGAGCAGTACTTC. This sequence encodes CASSLKGSSYEQYF. This chain uses TRBV7-8 with TRBJ2-7, with D perhaps matching TRBD1 (5 bases). Per the germline V gene, CDR1 is SGHVS and CDR2 is FQNEAQ. V was pared by 2 bases and J by 0 bases, with 8 bases between. This CDR3 is 14 amino acids long.

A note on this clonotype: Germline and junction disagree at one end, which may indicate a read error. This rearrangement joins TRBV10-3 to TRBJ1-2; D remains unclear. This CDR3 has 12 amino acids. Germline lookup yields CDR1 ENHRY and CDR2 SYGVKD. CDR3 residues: CAISESRQDGAF. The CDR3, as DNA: TGTGCCATCAGTGAGTCCCGCCAGGACGGGGCCTTC.

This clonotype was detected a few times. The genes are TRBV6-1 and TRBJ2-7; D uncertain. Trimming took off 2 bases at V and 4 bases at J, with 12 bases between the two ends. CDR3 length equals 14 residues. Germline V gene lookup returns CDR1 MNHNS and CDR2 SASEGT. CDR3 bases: TGTGCCAGCAGTGAAAAGGTGTATGGGTACGAGCAGTACGTC. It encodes CASSEKVYGYEQYV.

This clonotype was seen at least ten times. The CDR3 sequence is CASSYLTTDTQYF. The DNA for the CDR3 is TGTGCCAGCAGCTACTTGACCACAGATACGCAGTATTTT. V usage is TRBV7-2 and J usage is TRBJ2-3; D remains ambiguous. Per germline, CDR1 SGHTA and CDR2 FQGNSA. Trimming took 4 bases from V and 2 from J, leaving 7 bases between them. This CDR3 has 13 residues.

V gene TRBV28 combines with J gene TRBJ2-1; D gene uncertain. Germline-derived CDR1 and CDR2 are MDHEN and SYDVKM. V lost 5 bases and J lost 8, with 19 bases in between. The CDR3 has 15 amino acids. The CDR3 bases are TGTGCCAGCAGTCTAAACGACGCCGTCGTGGATGAGCAGTTCTTC. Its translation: CASSLNDAVVDEQFF.

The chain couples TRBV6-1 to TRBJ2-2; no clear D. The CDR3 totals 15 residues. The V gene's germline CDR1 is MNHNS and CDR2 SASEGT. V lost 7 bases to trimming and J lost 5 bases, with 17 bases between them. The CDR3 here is CASTAMVTRTGELFF. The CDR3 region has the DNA TGTGCCAGCACTGCTATGGTCACCCGAACCGGGGAGCTGTTTTTT.

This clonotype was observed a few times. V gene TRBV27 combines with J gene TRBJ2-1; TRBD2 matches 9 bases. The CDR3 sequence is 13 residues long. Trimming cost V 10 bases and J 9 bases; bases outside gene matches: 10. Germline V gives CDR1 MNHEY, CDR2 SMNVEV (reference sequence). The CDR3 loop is CAIGAGGNVEQFF. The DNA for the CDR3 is TGTGCCATCGGGGCGGGGGGGAATGTTGAGCAGTTCTTC.

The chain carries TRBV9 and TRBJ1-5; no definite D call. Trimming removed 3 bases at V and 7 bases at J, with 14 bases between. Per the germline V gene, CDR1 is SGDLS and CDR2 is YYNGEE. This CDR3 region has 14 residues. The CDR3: CASSAWRGSQPQHF. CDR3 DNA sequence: TGTGCCAGCAGCGCTTGGAGAGGCTCCCAGCCCCAGCATTTT.

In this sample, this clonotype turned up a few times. CDR3 region: CASSIGVGESYEQYV. The CDR3 DNA is TGTGCCAGTAGTATAGGCGTAGGGGAATCCTACGAGCAGTACGTC. The gene calls are TRBV19 and TRBJ2-7, with D tentatively TRBD1 (5 bases). CDR3 length: 15 residues. V was pared by 1 base and J by 1 base, with 11 bases between. Germline V gene sequence: CDR1 LNHDA, CDR2 SQIVND (reference sequence).

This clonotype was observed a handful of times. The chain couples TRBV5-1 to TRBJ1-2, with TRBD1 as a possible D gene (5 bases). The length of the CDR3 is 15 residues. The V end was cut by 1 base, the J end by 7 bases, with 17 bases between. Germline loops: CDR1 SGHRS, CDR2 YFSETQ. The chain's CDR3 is CASSLSPGTIGGYTF. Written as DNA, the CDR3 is TGCGCCAGCAGCTTGAGTCCCGGGACCATCGGTGGCTACACCTTC.

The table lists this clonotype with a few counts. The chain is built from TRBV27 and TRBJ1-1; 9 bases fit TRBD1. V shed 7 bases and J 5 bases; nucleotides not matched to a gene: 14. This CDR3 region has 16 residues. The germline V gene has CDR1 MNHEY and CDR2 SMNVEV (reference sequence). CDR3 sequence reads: CASTSPKGQGWTEAFF. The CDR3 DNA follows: TGTGCCAGCACCTCCCCTAAGGGACAGGGATGGACTGAAGCTTTCTTT.

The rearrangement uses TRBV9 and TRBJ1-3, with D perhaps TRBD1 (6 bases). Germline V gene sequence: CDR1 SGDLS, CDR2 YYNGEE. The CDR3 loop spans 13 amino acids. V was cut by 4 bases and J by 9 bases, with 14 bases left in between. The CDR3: CASSPTTGTTIYF. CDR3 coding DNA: TGTGCCAGCAGCCCTACCACAGGGACCACCATATATTTT.

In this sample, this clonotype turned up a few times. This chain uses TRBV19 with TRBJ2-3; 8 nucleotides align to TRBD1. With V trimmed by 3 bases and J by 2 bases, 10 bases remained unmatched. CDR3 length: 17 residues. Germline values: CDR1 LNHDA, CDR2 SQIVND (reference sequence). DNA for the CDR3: TGTGCCAGTAGTATGACCGGGACAGGATGGGACACAGATACGCAGTATTTT. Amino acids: CASSMTGTGWDTDTQYF.

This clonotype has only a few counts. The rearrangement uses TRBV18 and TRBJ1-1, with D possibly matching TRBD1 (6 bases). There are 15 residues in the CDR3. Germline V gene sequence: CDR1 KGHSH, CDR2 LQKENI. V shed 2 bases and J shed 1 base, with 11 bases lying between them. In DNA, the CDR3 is TGTGCCAGCTCACCAAGTTGGGGGCAGAACACTGAAGCTTTCTTT. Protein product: CASSPSWGQNTEAFF.

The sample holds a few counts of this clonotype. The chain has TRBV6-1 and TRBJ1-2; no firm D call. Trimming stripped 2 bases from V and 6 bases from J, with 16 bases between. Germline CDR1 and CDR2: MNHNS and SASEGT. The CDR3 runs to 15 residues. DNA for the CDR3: TGTGCCAGCAGTGAAAGGTGGGCACCCGGCGATGGCTACACCTTC. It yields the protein CASSERWAPGDGYTF.

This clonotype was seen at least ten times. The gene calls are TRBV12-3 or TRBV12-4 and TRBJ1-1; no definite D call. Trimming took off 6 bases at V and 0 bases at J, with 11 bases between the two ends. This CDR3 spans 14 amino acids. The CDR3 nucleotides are TGTGCCAGCAGCAACGAACCTTTGAACACTGAAGCTTTCTTT. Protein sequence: CASSNEPLNTEAFF.

CDR3 region: CASSGGGCEQYF. CDR3 DNA: TGTGCCAGCAGCGGGGGAGGGTGCGAGCAGTACTTC. The rearrangement joins TRBV5-5 to TRBJ2-7; 7 bases line up with TRBD2. Trimming removed 4 bases from V and 6 bases from J; junction bases left unmatched: 4. The CDR3 length is 12 residues. CDR1 is SGHKS, CDR2 YYEKEE, per germline (reference sequence).

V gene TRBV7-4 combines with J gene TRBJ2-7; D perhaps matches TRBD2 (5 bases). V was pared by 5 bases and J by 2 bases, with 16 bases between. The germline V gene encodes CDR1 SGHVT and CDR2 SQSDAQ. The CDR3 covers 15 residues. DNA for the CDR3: TGTGCCAGCAGCAAATTACCCGACGGGGCCTACGAGCAGTACGTC. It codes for CASSKLPDGAYEQYV.

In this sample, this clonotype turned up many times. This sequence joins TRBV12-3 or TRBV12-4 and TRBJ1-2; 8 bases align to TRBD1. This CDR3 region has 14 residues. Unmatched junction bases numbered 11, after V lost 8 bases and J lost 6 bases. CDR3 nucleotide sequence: TGTGCCAGCCGAATCTCCCCCAGGGGGCATGGCTACACCTTC. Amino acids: CASRISPRGHGYTF.

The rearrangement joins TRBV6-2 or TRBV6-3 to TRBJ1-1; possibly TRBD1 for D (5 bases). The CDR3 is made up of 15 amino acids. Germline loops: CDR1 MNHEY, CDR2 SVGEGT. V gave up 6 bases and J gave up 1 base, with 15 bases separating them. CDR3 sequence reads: CASSSYLGENTEAFF. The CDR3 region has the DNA TGTGCCAGCAGCTCATACTTAGGGGAGAACACTGAAGCTTTCTTT.

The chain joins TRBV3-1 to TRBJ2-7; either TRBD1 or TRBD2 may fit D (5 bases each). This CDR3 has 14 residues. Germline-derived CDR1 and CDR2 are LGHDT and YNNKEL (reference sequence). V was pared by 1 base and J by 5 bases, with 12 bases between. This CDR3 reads CASSQAARDHEQYF. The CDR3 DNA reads TGTGCCAGCAGCCAAGCCGCCAGGGACCACGAGCAGTACTTC.

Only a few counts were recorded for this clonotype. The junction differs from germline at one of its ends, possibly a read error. The CDR3 DNA follows: TGTGCCAGCAGCTACTCTCCAACTCTCGACAGGGGTGCCTTGAGGGGTGAAGCTTTCTTT. This encodes CASSYSPTLDRGALRGEAFF. This chain joins TRBV6-2 or TRBV6-3 and TRBJ1-1, with 8 bases aligning to TRBD1. Germline CDR1 MNHEY, CDR2 SVGEGT. The CDR3 runs 20 residues.

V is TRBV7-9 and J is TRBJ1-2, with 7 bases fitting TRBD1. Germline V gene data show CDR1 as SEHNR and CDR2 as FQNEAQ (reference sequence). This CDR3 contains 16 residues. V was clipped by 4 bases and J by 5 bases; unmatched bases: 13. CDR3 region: CASSSNRGLQGYGYTF. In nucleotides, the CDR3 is TGTGCCAGCAGCTCCAACAGGGGACTCCAGGGGTATGGCTACACCTTC.

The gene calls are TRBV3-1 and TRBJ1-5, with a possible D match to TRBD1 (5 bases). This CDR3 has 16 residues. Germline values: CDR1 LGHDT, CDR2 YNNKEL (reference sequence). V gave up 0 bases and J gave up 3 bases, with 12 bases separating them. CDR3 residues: CASSQDRGGYNQPQHF. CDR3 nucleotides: TGTGCCAGCAGCCAAGATCGCGGGGGATACAATCAGCCCCAGCATTTT.

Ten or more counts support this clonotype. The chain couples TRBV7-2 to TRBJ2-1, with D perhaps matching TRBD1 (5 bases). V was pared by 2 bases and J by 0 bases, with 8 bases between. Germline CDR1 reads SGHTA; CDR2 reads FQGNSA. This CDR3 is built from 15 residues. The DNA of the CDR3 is TGTGCCAGCAGCTTAAGACAGAGCTCCTACAATGAGCAGTTCTTC. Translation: CASSLRQSSYNEQFF.